This entry describes one T cell receptor (beta chain). Its target antigen remains unknown. Nothing much larger sits one base from this clone, and base qualities are not available. The sample comes from a study of T cell clones after liver transplantation (dated by TCRdb to about 2019). Context from the whole study: Samples were obtained from ITN030ST, a randomized trial in which withdrawal of immunosuppression was attempted within 2 years of liver transplantation. Donor-reactive T cell clones were identified by TCRbeta sequencing after a pre-transplant mixed lymphocyte reaction and then tracked in post-transplant blood. As an antigen-independent comparator for donor-reactive sequences, third party-reactive TCRbeta sequences were also identified from pre-transplant MLRs. Three of the eight recipients were HCV-positive; the others were transplanted for non-autoimmune, non-viral indications. The subjects received no induction therapy and were kept on standard immunosuppression until randomization at 12-24 months post-transplant. Tolerance was defined as complete immunosuppression withdrawal for at least one year with no rise in liver enzymes beyond twice the upper limit of normal. Blood samples were taken pre-transplant, pre-randomization before withdrawal, and post-randomization after full withdrawal or failed withdrawal. Of the 8 liver transplant recipients making up the studied cohort, 3 were classified as tolerant and 5 as non-tolerant.

The germline V gene specifies SGHDT as CDR1 and YYEEEE as CDR2. Trimmed from V: 2 bases; trimmed from J: 0 bases; junction bases lacking a gene match: 1. Inclusive of the bounding cysteine and phenylalanine, the CDR3 is 15 residues long. Just CDR3 DNA is preserved here, 45 bases in frame from base 1. Thawed unstimulated PBMCs were stained for CD3, CD4 and CD8 and FACS-sorted into CD3+CD4+ and CD3+CD8+ populations. Each of the 8 studied subjects was randomized to immunosuppression withdrawal. The Qiagen DNeasy Blood and Tissue Kit was used for isolation of genomic DNA. High-throughput TCRbeta CDR3 sequencing of frozen genomic DNA was performed by immunoSEQ, including PCR amplification, mapping, bias correction and internal controls. Processing in the source paper ran as follows. Only productive rearrangements were retained, and each unique TCRbeta sequence was defined by its CDR3 nucleotide sequence together with its V and J gene. A sequence counted as donor-reactive only if the sequence showed at least 5-fold expansion in CFSE-low cells compared with unstimulated pre-transplant cells and had a frequency of at least 0.01%. Minimum frequency thresholds were set for each subject based on the unstimulated sample with the lowest template count, ensuring at least 90% detection power. Repertoire turnover was measured by Jensen-Shannon divergence between the top 1000 TCRbeta sequences post- and pre-transplant. Two-sided Fisher's exact tests were used to test for changes in the detection of donor-reactive sequences. TCRdb provides this immuneACCESS table in a form limited to in-frame rearrangements. Some clones are lacking; in checked studies, under half of them reflect an unresolved V gene, and why the rest are absent is not known. The DNA gave D and trimming, while V, J and clone size come from that table. Recorded for this sample are tens of thousands of clones; around four fifths of them occurred a single time. The ten largest account for approximately 0.47% of the sample.

What the research found in general, with its limitations: When repertoire turnover was taken into account, detection of donor-reactive sequences was significantly reduced in 7 of 8 subjects for CD4 and in 8 of 8 subjects for CD8. A greater decline was seen for donor-reactive sequences than for third party-reactive sequences, suggesting partial antigen-specific deletion unrelated to withdrawal success. In 5 of 8 subjects, circulating donor-reactive CD4 TCRbeta sequences decreased significantly after transplant, regardless of tolerance or HCV status. Conclusions were preliminary, limited by small, heterogeneous patient numbers and non-standardized post-transplant time points. Because allograft tissue specimens were not available, migration of donor-reactive T cells into the graft, rather than deletion, may have occurred. Low numbers of available donor cells limited the measurable donor-reactive repertoire in a couple of subjects.

The sample here was CD4+ T cells from blood, taken 45 to 46 months after liver transplant. The sequence is built from TRBV5-6 and TRBJ1-5, with 8 middle bases fitting TRBD1. The receptor comes from a human patient who received a liver transplant. Some T cells seen after a transplant may have their origin in the graft donor. The CDR3 here reads CASSLGQGSNQPQHF. The nucleotides are TGTGCCAGCAGCTTAGGACAGGGTAGCAATCAGCCCCAGCATTTT. With the portions outside the CDR3 filled from the reference TRBV5-6 and TRBJ1-5 genes, the complete variable region becomes DAGVTQSPTHLIKTRGQQVTLRCSPKSGHDTVSWYQQALGQGPQFIFQYYEEEERQRGNFPDRFSGHQFPNYSSELNVNALLLGDSALYLCASSLGQGSNQPQHFGDGTRLSIL.